This TCR beta chain was captured by sequencing in a study of stem cell transplantation in POMP-related autoinflammatory disease. About the research overall: Neutrophil and platelet engraftment from the graft donor was 100% through one year after transplant.

Regarding the study as a whole: In patients with PRAID, every analyzed T-cell subset tended to show lower diversity and higher clonality.

Using immunoSEQ multiplex PCR, the repertoire was profiled, and TCRdb retains in-frame clones only, with some absent. The sample has tens of thousands of clones; under 95% are singletons. The V end lost 6 bases, the J end lost 1 base, and 10 bases lay between the germline ends. The CDR3 has 13 residues. Germline CDR1 WSHSY, CDR2 SAAADI. This clone was seen only once. The antigen is unknown. The clonotype originates from a human patient with POMP-related autoinflammation and immune dysregulation (PRAID). T cells may partly derive from the graft donor. This specimen consisted of CD4+ T cells from PBMCs, obtained after stem cell transplantation. The genes are TRBV10-2 and TRBJ2-7; D possibly uses TRBD1 or TRBD2 (5 bases each). The CDR3: CASSRDPSYEQYV. DNA of the CDR3: TGCGCCAGCAGCCGGGACCCGTCCTACGAGCAGTACGTC.